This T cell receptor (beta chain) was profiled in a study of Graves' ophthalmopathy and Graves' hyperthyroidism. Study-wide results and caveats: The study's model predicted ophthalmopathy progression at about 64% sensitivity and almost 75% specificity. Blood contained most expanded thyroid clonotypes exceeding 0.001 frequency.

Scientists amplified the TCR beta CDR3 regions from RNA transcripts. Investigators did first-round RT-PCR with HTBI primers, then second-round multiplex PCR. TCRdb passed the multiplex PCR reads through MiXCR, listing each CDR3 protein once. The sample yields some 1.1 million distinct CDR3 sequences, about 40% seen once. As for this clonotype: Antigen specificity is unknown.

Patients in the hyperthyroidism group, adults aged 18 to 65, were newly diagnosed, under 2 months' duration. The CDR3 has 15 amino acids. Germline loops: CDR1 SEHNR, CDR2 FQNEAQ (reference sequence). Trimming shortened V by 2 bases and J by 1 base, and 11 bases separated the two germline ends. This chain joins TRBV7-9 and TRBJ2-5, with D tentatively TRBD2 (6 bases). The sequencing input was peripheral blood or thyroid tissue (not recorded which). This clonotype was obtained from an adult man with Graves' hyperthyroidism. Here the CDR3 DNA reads TGTGCCAGCAGCTTAACCGTGGGGGGCCAAGAGACCCAGTACTTC. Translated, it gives CASSLTVGGQETQYF.